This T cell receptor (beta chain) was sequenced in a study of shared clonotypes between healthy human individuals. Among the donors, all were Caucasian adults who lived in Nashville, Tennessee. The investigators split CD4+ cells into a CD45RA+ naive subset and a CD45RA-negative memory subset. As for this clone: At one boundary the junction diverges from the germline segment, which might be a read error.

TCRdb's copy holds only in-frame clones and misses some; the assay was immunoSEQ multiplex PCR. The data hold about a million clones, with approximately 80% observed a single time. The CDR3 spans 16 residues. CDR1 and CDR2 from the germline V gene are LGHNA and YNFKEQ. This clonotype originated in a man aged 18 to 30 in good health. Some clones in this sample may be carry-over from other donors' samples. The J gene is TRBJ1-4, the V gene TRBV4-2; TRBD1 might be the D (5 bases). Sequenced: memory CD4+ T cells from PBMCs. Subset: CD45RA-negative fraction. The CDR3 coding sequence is TGTGCCAGCAGTCAAGGGACCGGAGTAACTAATGAAAAACTGTTTTTT. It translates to CASSQGTGVTNEKLFF.